What follows is one T cell receptor beta chain and its context. This specimen belongs to a study of identical twins. TCRdb ran MiXCR on the 5' RACE reads and lists one entry per CDR3 protein. The sample consists of approximately 230,000 distinct CDR3 sequences, 11% to 15% of them appearing once. V lost 3 bases to trimming and J lost 1 base, with 15 bases between them. The CDR3 is 15 residues long. From germline, CDR1 is DFQATT and CDR2 SNEGSKA (reference sequence). The chain carries TRBV20-1 and TRBJ1-1; no definite D call. The sample comprised memory (CD45RO+) T cells sorted from blood. This clonotype was obtained from a woman in her late teens or twenties in good health. The CDR3 here is CSASSPYLSNTEAFF. The CDR3 bases are TGCAGTGCTAGCTCTCCCTACTTATCGAACACTGAAGCTTTCTTT.